A single sample is the source of the 8 T cell receptor beta chains below, sequenced in a study of T cell repertoires in cytomegalovirus infection. TCRdb used MiXCR to reprocess the reads, holding one entry per CDR3 protein. The sample shows 680,000 or so distinct CDR3 sequences, 30% to 40% of them seen only once. No antigen has been assigned to these receptors. Sequencing used cultured PBMCs, obtained from culture after CMV antigen stimulation. All receptors derive from a human donor in good health (CMV status not recorded). Some clones in this sample may be carry-over from other donors' samples.

This clonotype has just a few counts. The V call is TRBV6-1, the J call TRBJ2-5, with D perhaps TRBD1 or TRBD2 (6 bases each). The CDR3 sequence is 16 residues long. Germline V lookup: CDR1 MNHNS, CDR2 SASEGT. V lost 6 bases and J 0 bases, leaving 17 bases between the germline ends. This chain's CDR3 is CASRRRDTEYQETQYF. The CDR3 bases are TGTGCCAGCAGGCGGAGGGACACCGAATACCAAGAGACCCAGTACTTC.

This clonotype showed up just a few times. The J gene is TRBJ2-7, the V gene TRBV7-2; TRBD1 is a possible D gene (5 bases). The CDR3 length is 15 residues. V lost 2 bases and J lost 3, with 14 bases in between. Germline-derived CDR1 and CDR2 are SGHTA and FQGNSA. For the CDR3, the DNA is TGTGCCAGCAGCTTATATAGGGGATTGGGCTACGAGCAGTACTTC. As protein: CASSLYRGLGYEQYF.

This clonotype was detected ten times or more. This rearrangement joins TRBV19 to TRBJ1-2, with TRBD1 as a possible D gene (5 bases). This CDR3 contains 16 residues. V gave up 5 bases and J gave up 4 bases, with 20 bases separating them. Germline CDR1 LNHDA, CDR2 SQIVND (reference sequence). The CDR3 DNA reads TGTGCCAGTAGTCTCCGGGGGACGGATTCCCGCTATGGCTACACCTTC. This gives the protein CASSLRGTDSRYGYTF.

This clonotype was picked up a small number of times. The chain employs TRBV28 and TRBJ1-1; 8 positions match TRBD1. This CDR3 spans 14 amino acids. Losses at the gene ends were 7 bases for V and 0 bases for J; bases not matched to a gene: 4. Germline V gene lookup returns CDR1 MDHEN and CDR2 SYDVKM. The CDR3 region has the DNA TGTGCCAGCATTGGGACAGGCTTGAACACTGAAGCTTTCTTT. The encoded protein is CASIGTGLNTEAFF.

The chain employs TRBV5-4 and TRBJ2-1, with D maybe TRBD2 (5 bases). This CDR3 is 15 amino acids long. Germline CDR1 reads SGHNT; CDR2 reads YYREEE (reference sequence). Trimming left V 6 bases short and J 5 bases short, with 18 bases between. The CDR3 bases are TGTGCCAGCACCCGTAGTGTGGGAGCCAACAATGAGCAGTTCTTC. Translating gives CASTRSVGANNEQFF. Filled out from reference TRBV5-4 and TRBJ2-1, the complete variable domain reads ETGVTQSPTHLIKTRGQQVTLRCSSQSGHNTVSWYQQALGQGPQFIFQYYREEENGRGNFPPRFSGLQFPNYSSELNVNALELDDSALYLCASTRSVGANNEQFFGPGTRLTVL.

Ten or more counts support this clonotype. The chain employs TRBV7-8 and TRBJ2-7; the match to TRBD2 covers 8 bases. The CDR3 consists of 16 residues. The ends lost 1 base at V and 3 bases at J; junction bases unmatched: 8. Germline CDR1 is SGHVS and CDR2 is FQNEAQ. The CDR3 protein is CASSLVPGGGIYEQYF. CDR3 in DNA: TGTGCCAGCAGCTTAGTACCGGGCGGGGGGATCTACGAGCAGTACTTC.

The V gene is TRBV5-4, the J gene TRBJ2-4, with 12 bases that match TRBD2. The J segment lost 7 bases and the V segment lost 2 bases, leaving 4 bases of the junction unmatched. The CDR3 extends over 15 amino acids. CDR1 and CDR2 (germline): SGHNT, YYREEE (reference sequence). The chain's CDR3 is CASSFGGTSGNIQYF. CDR3 DNA: TGTGCCAGCAGCTTTGGGGGGACTAGCGGGAACATTCAGTACTTC.

The gene calls are TRBV2 and TRBJ2-1; TRBD2 agrees at 8 bases. V shed 4 bases and J 9 bases; nucleotides not matched to a gene: 11. Germline lookup yields CDR1 SNHLY and CDR2 FYNNEI. There are 15 residues in the CDR3. The CDR3 DNA reads as TGTGCCAGCAGTGGTAGTAGCGGGGTGGCGGGTGAGCAGTTCTTC. Encoded protein: CASSGSSGVAGEQFF.